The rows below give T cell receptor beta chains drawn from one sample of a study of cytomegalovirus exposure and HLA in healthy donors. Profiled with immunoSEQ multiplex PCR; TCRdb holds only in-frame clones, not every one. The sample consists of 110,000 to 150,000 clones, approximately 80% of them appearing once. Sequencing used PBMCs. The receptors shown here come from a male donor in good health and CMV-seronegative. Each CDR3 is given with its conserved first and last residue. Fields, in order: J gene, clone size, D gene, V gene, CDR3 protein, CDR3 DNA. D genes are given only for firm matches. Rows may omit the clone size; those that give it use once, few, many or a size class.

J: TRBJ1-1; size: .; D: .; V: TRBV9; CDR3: CASLNLFETTFLNTEAFF; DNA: TGTGCCAGCCTAAATTTGTTTGAGACAACCTTTCTGAACACTGAAGCTTTCTTT
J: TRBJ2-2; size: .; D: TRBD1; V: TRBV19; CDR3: CASSPRTGSTGELFF; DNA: TGTGCCAGTAGTCCCCGGACAGGAAGCACCGGGGAGCTGTTTTTT
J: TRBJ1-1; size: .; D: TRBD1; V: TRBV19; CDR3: CASSIGTVNTEAFF; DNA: TGTGCCAGTAGTATCGGGACAGTGAACACTGAAGCTTTCTTT
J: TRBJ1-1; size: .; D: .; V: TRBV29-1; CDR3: CSSRSGSTEAFF; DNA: TGCAGCTCCCGTTCGGGGTCGACTGAAGCTTTCTTT
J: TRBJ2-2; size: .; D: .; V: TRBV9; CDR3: CASSVGRNTGELFF; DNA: TGTGCCAGCAGCGTAGGGAGAAACACCGGGGAGCTGTTTTTT
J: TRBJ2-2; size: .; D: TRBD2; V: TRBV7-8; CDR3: CASSRLAENTGELFF; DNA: TGTGCCAGCAGCCGACTAGCGGAAAATACCGGGGAGCTGTTTTTT
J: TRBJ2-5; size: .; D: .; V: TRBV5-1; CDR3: CASSARTVQETQYF; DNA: TGCGCCAGCAGCGCCCGGACAGTTCAAGAGACCCAGTACTTC
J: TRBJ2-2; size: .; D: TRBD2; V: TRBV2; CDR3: CASTGLAAGELFF; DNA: TGTGCCAGCACGGGACTAGCAGCCGGGGAGCTGTTTTTT
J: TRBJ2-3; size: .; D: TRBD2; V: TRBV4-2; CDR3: CASSQDFGGSSTDTQYF; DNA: TGTGCCAGCAGCCAAGATTTCGGCGGGAGTAGCACAGATACGCAGTATTTT
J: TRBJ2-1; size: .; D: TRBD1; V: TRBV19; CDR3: CASSFRDRVNNEQFF; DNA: TGTGCCAGTAGTTTCCGGGACAGGGTAAACAATGAGCAGTTCTTC
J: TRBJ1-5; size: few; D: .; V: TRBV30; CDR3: CAWSVSSNQPQHF; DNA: TGTGCCTGGAGTGTGAGTAGCAATCAGCCCCAGCATTTT
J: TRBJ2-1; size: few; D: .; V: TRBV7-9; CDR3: CASSPTGGWGREQFF; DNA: TGTGCCAGCAGCCCAACGGGTGGATGGGGGCGTGAGCAGTTCTTC
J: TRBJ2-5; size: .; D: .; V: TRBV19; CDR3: CASSAYEGHPGRETQYF; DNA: TGTGCCAGTAGCGCCTATGAAGGTCATCCGGGGAGGGAGACCCAGTACTTC
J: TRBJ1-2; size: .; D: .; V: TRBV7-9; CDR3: CASSSLQISMEDTF; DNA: TGTGCCAGCAGCTCCTTACAGATATCTATGGAGGACACCTTC
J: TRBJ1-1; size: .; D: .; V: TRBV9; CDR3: CASSKGAVVTEAFF; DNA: TGTGCCAGCAGCAAAGGGGCTGTTGTCACTGAAGCTTTCTTT
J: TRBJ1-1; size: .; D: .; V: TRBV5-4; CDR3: CASSLEGRGTEAFF; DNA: TGTGCCAGCAGCTTGGAGGGGCGCGGCACTGAAGCTTTCTTT
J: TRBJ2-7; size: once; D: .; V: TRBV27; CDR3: CASSLRQASYEQYF; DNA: TGTGCCAGCAGTCTGAGACAGGCATCCTACGAGCAGTACTTC
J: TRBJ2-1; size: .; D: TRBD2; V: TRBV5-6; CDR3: CASSSRTSGGYNEQFF; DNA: TGTGCCAGCAGCTCTCGTACTAGCGGGGGTTACAATGAGCAGTTCTTC
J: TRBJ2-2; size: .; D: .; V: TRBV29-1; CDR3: CSARLSGANTGELFF; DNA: TGCAGCGCCCGGTTGTCCGGTGCGAACACCGGGGAGCTGTTTTTT
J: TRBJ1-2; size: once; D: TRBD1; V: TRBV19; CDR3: CASSIQTGANYGYTF; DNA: TGTGCCAGTAGTATCCAGACAGGGGCGAACTATGGCTACACCTTC
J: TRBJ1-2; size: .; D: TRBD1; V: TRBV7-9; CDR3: CASSSGTGEYGYTF; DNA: TGTGCCAGCAGCTCCGGGACAGGGGAATATGGCTACACCTTC
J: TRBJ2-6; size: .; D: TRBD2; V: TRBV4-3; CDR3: CASSQDLAGRAGANVLTF; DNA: TGCGCCAGCAGCCAAGATCTAGCGGGTCGGGCTGGGGCCAACGTCCTGACTTTC
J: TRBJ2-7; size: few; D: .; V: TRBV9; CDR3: CASSVYSGSDEQYF; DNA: TGTGCCAGCAGCGTGTACTCCGGGAGCGACGAGCAGTACTTC
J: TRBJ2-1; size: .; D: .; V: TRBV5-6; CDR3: CASSLTSGIPHNEQFF; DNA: TGTGCCAGCAGCTTAACTTCGGGAATCCCGCACAATGAGCAGTTCTTC
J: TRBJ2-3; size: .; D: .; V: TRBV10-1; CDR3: CASGERSQVTDTQYF; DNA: TGCGCCAGCGGAGAGCGGTCCCAGGTCACAGATACGCAGTATTTT
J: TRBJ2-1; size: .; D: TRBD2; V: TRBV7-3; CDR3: CASSLTSGGFNEQFF; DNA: TGTGCCAGCAGCTTAACTAGCGGGGGTTTCAATGAGCAGTTCTTC
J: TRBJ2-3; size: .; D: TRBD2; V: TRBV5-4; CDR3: CASSLAGGSTDTQYF; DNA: TGTGCCAGCAGCTTGGCCGGGGGGTCCACAGATACGCAGTATTTT